Included here is one TCR beta chain sequence, with context. The source of the sample is a study of blood T cell repertoires in COVID-19. The overall study: The analysed material was cDNA or gDNA that came from T cells, B-cell-depleted T cells, or PBMCs.

V lost 0 bases, J lost 6 bases, and 9 bases stayed unmatched. The CDR3 consists of 16 residues. The V gene's germline CDR1 is SGHRS and CDR2 YFSETQ. Assay used: immunoSEQ multiplex PCR; TCRdb lists only in-frame clones, some missing. Of roughly 150,000 clones in the sample, 70% to 90% were seen once. V is TRBV5-1 and J is TRBJ2-3; 8 nucleotides align to TRBD2. The TCR comes from a man aged 80 or over with COVID-19, enrolled during active disease. The specimen was peripheral blood. The CDR3 sequence: CASSLGLALGGDTQYF. The CDR3 DNA reads TGCGCCAGCAGCTTGGGACTAGCGTTGGGTGGGGATACGCAGTATTTT.